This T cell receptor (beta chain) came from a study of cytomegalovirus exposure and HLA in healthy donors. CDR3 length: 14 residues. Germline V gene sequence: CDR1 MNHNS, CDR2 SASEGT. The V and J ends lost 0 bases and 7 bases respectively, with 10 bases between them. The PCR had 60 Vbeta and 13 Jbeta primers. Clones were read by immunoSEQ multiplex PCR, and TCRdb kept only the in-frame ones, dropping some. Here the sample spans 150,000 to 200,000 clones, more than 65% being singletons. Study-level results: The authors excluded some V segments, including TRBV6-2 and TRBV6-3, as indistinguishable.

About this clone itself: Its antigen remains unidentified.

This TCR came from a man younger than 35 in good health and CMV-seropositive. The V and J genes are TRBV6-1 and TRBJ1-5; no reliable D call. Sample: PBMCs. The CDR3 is CASSEAHPRQPQHF. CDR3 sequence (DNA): TGTGCCAGCAGTGAAGCGCATCCCAGACAGCCCCAGCATTTT.